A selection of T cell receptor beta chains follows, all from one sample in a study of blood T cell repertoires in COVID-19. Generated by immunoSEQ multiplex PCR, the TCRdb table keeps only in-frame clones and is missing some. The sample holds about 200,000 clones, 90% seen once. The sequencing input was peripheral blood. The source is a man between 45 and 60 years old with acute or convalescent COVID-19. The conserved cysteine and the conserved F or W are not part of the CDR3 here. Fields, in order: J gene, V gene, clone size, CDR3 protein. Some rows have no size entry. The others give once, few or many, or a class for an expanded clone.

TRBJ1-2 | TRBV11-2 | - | ASSFGQGYGYT
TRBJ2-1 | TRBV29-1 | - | SVDNQGLNEQF
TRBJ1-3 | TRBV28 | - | ASSEVAGNTIY
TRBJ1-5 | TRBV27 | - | AGRAPYSNQPQH
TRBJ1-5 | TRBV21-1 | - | ASSTFNSNQPQH
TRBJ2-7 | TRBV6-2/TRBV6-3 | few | ASSYQGLVDEQY
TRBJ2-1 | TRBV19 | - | ATKPRNYRANEQF
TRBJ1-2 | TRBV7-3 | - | ASSTRQGDGYT
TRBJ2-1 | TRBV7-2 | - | ASSLAPGKQF
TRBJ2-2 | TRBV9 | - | ASSEIDRAGVGELF
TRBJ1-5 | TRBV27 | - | ASSLGSTGNTQPQH
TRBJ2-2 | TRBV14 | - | ASSRGGSQTTGELF
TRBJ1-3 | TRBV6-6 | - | ASTRGVGNTIY
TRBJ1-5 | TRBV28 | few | ASRGSWGNQPQH
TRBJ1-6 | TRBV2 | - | ASSETRASPGSPLH
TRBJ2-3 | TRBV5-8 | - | ASSLGGIQKTKGTDTQY
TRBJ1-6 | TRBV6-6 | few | ASSQTGYNSPLH
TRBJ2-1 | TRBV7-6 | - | ASSLARGREQF
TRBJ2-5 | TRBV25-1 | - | ASRRGSETQY
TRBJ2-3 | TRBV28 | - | ASSLSGGRTDTQY
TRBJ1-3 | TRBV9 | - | ASSVGGGATNTIY
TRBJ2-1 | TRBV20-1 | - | SARVQDEQF
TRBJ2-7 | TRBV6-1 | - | ASTSSTGTYEQY
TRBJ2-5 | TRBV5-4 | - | ALSGRGETQY
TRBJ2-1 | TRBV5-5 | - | ASSPGLPSYNEQF
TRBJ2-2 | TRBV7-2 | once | ASSSGQGNSGELF
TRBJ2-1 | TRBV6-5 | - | ASSYTHRVYNEQF
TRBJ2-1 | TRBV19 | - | ASSILGDEQF
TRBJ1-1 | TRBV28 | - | ASSSPGQGFEAF
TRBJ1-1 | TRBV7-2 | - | ASSFNGAGMNTEAF
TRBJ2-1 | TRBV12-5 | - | ASGLVRAGGRYNEQF
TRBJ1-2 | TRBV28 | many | ASSPMGQTYGYT
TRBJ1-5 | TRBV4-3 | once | ASSQERDSYNQPQH